Below, 3 T cell receptor beta chains from the same sample are listed, as sequenced in a study of T cells in Graves' hyperthyroidism and ophthalmopathy. RNA transcripts gave rise to amplified TCR beta CDR3 regions. HTBI primers drove first-round RT-PCR of the TCR CDR3. TCRdb reanalysed the multiplex PCR reads using MiXCR and keeps one entry per CDR3 protein. This repertoire shows 500,000 to 750,000 distinct CDR3 sequences, around 46% found once; its top ten account for around 7.7%. Sequencing was carried out using peripheral blood or thyroid tissue (not recorded which). These receptors all stem from a woman under 30 with Graves' hyperthyroidism.

The J gene is TRBJ2-7, the V gene TRBV6-6; TRBD2 matches 12 bases. This CDR3 spans 16 amino acids. Germline CDR1 and CDR2: MNHNY and SVGAGI (reference sequence). J gave up 7 bases and V 7 bases, and 14 bases lay outside the gene matches. This CDR3 is CASTETSGGEAGEQYF. In DNA form, the CDR3 reads TGTGCCAGCACCGAGACTAGCGGGGGCGAGGCCGGGGAGCAGTACTTC.

The rearrangement uses TRBV29-1 and TRBJ2-5; D may be TRBD2 (6 bases). Trimming cost V 3 bases and J 7 bases, with 12 bases left between them. This CDR3 is 12 amino acids long. In germline, CDR1 is SQVTM, CDR2 ANQGSEA. The CDR3 is CSVDGGEGTQYF. CDR3 nucleotides: TGCAGCGTTGACGGGGGAGAAGGGACCCAGTACTTC.

This clonotype has more than one count but fewer than ten. The chain joins TRBV7-3 to TRBJ1-1, with no clear D. Germline loops: CDR1 SGHTA, CDR2 FQGTGA. The CDR3 consists of 12 residues. V shed 5 bases and J shed 12 bases, with 16 bases lying between them. CDR3 DNA: TGTGCCAGCAGCCCTGACACCGGGGAGACTTTCTTT. It yields the protein CASSPDTGETFF. The entire variable domain, with the rest obtained from reference TRBV7-3 and TRBJ1-1, is as follows: GAGVSQTPSNKVTEKGKYVELRCDPISGHTALYWYRQSLGQGPEFLIYFQGTGAADDSGLPNDRFFAVRPEGSVSTLKIQRTERGDSAVYLCASSPDTGETFFGQGTRLTVV.